This TCR beta chain was identified in a study of blood T cell repertoires in COVID-19. Sequencing was performed with immunoSEQ multiplex PCR; in TCRdb, only in-frame clones are kept and a portion is missing. Seen here are about 80,000 clones, more than 65% observed once, and the top ten hold about 12%. V was pared by 4 bases and J by 5 bases, with 6 bases of the junction left unmatched. The CDR3 totals 15 residues. The germline CDR1 and CDR2 sequences are SNHLY and FYNNEI. Sequencing used peripheral blood. This chain joins TRBV2 and TRBJ2-3, with 10 bases identical to TRBD2. The clonotype was recovered from a man aged 80 or over with acute or convalescent COVID-19. Here the CDR3 reads CASSGAGGLQDTQYF. In DNA form, the CDR3 reads TGTGCCAGCAGTGGAGCGGGGGGGCTGCAAGATACGCAGTATTTT.